A single TCR beta chain is shown here with its context. The source of the sample is a study of cytomegalovirus exposure and HLA in healthy donors. Some clones are missing from TCRdb's copy, which holds only in-frame ones; the method was immunoSEQ multiplex PCR. The sample lists approximately 300,000 clones, just over 85% occurring once. CDR3 size: 14 residues. CDR1 is SNHLY, CDR2 FYNNEI, per germline. J lost 7 bases, V lost 4 bases, and 5 bases had no gene match. Sequencing was carried out using PBMCs. The TCR sequence derives from a woman between 18 and 29 years old in good health and CMV-seronegative. The chain carries TRBV2 and TRBJ1-4; TRBD1 agrees at 8 bases. The CDR3 DNA sequence: TGTGCCAGCAGTGCCCCAGACAGGGGTGAAAAACTGTTTTTT. It translates to CASSAPDRGEKLFF.